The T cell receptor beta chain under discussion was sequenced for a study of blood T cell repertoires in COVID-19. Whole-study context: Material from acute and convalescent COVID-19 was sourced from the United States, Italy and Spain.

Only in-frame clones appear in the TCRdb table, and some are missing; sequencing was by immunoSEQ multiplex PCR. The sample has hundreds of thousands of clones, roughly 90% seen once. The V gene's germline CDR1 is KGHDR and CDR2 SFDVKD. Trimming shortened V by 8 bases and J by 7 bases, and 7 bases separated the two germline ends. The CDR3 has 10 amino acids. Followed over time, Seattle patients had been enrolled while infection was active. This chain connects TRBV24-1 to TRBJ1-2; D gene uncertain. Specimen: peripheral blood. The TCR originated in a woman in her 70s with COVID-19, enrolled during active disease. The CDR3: CATTNRGYTF. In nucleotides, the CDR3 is TGTGCCACCACTAACCGTGGCTACACCTTC.